Shown below are 9 T cell receptor beta chains from a single sample sequenced in a study of T cell responses to AZD1222 COVID-19 vaccine. TCRdb's copy holds only in-frame clones and misses some; the assay was immunoSEQ multiplex PCR. The table has 65,000 to 80,000 clones, 90% seen once. The sequenced sample was peripheral blood, obtained on day 0 of AZD1222 vaccination. These receptors originate from an adult in good health.

The V call is TRBV6-5, the J call TRBJ1-2; 8 bases align to TRBD1. The CDR3 runs to 14 residues. The junction had 9 bases not matched to a gene; V was cut back by 5 bases and J by 7 bases. The germline gives CDR1 MNHEY, CDR2 SVGAGI. In nucleotides, the CDR3 is TGTGCCAGCAGTACTCCGGACAGGGTTCGTGGCTACACCTTC. It encodes CASSTPDRVRGYTF.

This clone has just one count. CDR3 nucleotides: TGTGCCAGCAGCTTAAACAGGGGGGAAGAGACCCAGTACTTC. Its translation is CASSLNRGEETQYF. V is TRBV11-3 and J is TRBJ2-5, with 8 bases lining up with TRBD1. The CDR3 runs 14 residues. With V trimmed by 2 bases and J by 3 bases, 2 bases remained unmatched. The germline gives CDR1 SGHNT, CDR2 YENEEA.

The chain employs TRBV9 and TRBJ2-7; unclear D gene. This CDR3 spans 15 amino acids. Germline V gene sequence: CDR1 SGDLS, CDR2 YYNGEE. Trimming stripped 0 bases from V and 6 bases from J, with 16 bases between. The CDR3 sequence: CASSVESVPSGEQYF. CDR3 DNA: TGTGCCAGCAGCGTAGAATCAGTCCCGAGTGGCGAGCAGTACTTC.

The CDR3 bases are TGTGCCATCAGTGAGGACACTAACTATGGCTACACCTTC. It encodes CAISEDTNYGYTF. The V call is TRBV10-3, the J call TRBJ1-2; no clear D. Germline V gene data show CDR1 as ENHRY and CDR2 as SYGVKD. This CDR3 contains 13 residues. The V and J ends lost 2 bases and 0 bases respectively, with 4 bases between them.

This clone has just one count. V usage is TRBV9 and J usage is TRBJ2-7, with D perhaps being TRBD1 or TRBD2 (5 bases each). The germline V and J ends were trimmed by 2 bases and 2 bases, with 11 bases remaining between them. The germline CDR1 and CDR2 sequences are SGDLS and YYNGEE. The CDR3 extends over 14 amino acids. The CDR3 loop reads CASSVGDRTYEQYF. As DNA, the CDR3 is TGTGCCAGCAGCGTGGGGGACCGAACCTACGAGCAGTACTTC. Supplemented by reference TRBV9 and TRBJ2-7, the full variable domain reads DSGVTQTPKHLITATGQRVTLRCSPRSGDLSVYWYQQSLDQGLQFLIQYYNGEERAKGNILERFSAQQFPDLHSELNLSSLELGDSALYFCASSVGDRTYEQYFGPGTRLTVT.

The rearrangement uses TRBV12-3 or TRBV12-4 and TRBJ1-2; D may be TRBD1 (5 bases). Trimming stripped 5 bases from V and 2 bases from J, with 6 bases between. This CDR3 has 12 amino acids. The CDR3 sequence: CASSAGNYGYTF. The DNA for the CDR3 is TGTGCCAGCAGTGCAGGGAACTATGGCTACACCTTC.

The rearrangement links TRBV6-5 to TRBJ1-1; 9 bases align to TRBD1. With 6 bases clipped from V and 11 bases from J, the junction kept 10 bases outside the gene matches. This CDR3 region has 13 residues. Germline CDR1 MNHEY, CDR2 SVGAGI. The CDR3 spells CASRPGQGRNAFF. In nucleotides, the CDR3 is TGTGCCAGCAGACCCGGACAGGGGAGAAACGCTTTCTTT.

Only one count was recorded for this clone. The chain couples TRBV5-4 to TRBJ2-2, with 7 bases aligning to TRBD2. The CDR3 runs to 17 residues. CDR1 is SGHNT, CDR2 YYREEE, per germline (reference sequence). The J segment lost 2 bases and the V segment lost 4 bases, leaving 11 bases of the junction unmatched. This CDR3 is CASSDSSGGLNTGELFF. The CDR3 DNA follows: TGTGCCAGCAGCGACTCTAGTGGGGGACTAAACACCGGGGAGCTGTTTTTT.

Written as DNA, the CDR3 is TGTGCCAGCAGCCAACAAGAGACCCAGTACTTC. Residues: CASSQQETQYF. The chain joins TRBV12-3 or TRBV12-4 to TRBJ2-5; D not certain. V was shortened by 6 bases and J by 2 bases, with 4 bases between the two germline ends. The CDR3 has 11 amino acids.